This is a list of T cell receptor beta chains from one sample in a study of blood T cell repertoires in COVID-19. Using immunoSEQ multiplex PCR, the repertoire was profiled, and TCRdb retains in-frame clones only, with some absent. The repertoire has about 370,000 clones, approximately 92% of them found once; the top ten carry roughly 0.99%. Material: PBMCs or T cells enriched from blood (not recorded which). The receptors stem from a man between 18 and 29 years old who had recovered from COVID-19. The CDR3 runs from the conserved cysteine through the conserved F or W. Fields, in order: J gene, V gene, clone size, D gene, CDR3 length, CDR3 protein, CDR3 DNA. D genes are given only for firm matches. Size is omitted from some rows. Given values are once, few, many or a class for expanded clones.

>TRBJ2-7|TRBV10-3|NA|TRBD2|15
CAISTPSGGTYEQYF
TGTGCCATCAGTACCCCTAGCGGGGGCACGTACGAGCAGTACTTC
>TRBJ1-5|TRBV28|once|TRBD1|14
CASSNQGARQPQHF
TGTGCCAGCAGCAACCAGGGGGCGAGACAGCCCCAGCATTTT
>TRBJ2-5|TRBV3-1/TRBV3-2|NA|NA|14
CASSRGRYQETQYF
TGTGCCAGCAGCCGGGGCCGGTACCAAGAGACCCAGTACTTC
>TRBJ1-1|TRBV28|NA|TRBD1|13
CASSLTGATEAFF
TGTGCCAGCAGTTTGACAGGGGCCACTGAAGCTTTCTTT
>TRBJ1-1|TRBV6-5|NA|TRBD1|14
CASSYRTGGTEAFF
TGTGCCAGCAGTTACAGGACAGGGGGCACTGAAGCTTTCTTT
>TRBJ2-7|TRBV24-1|many|NA|13
CATSDAQIHEQYF
TGTGCCACCAGTGACGCACAAATCCACGAGCAGTACTTC
>TRBJ2-1|TRBV4-3|NA|TRBD2|15
CASSQGGGLDNEQFF
TGCGCCAGCAGCCAGGGCGGGGGACTGGACAATGAGCAGTTCTTC
>TRBJ2-3|TRBV6-4|NA|TRBD2|16
CASSEFGSGGSNTQYF
TGTGCCAGCAGTGAATTCGGCAGCGGGGGGAGTAATACGCAGTATTTT
>TRBJ1-2|TRBV7-9|NA|NA|17
CASSLAGRQTTTHGYTF
TGTGCCAGCAGCTTAGCGGGGCGGCAGACAACTACCCATGGCTACACCTTC
>TRBJ1-6|TRBV7-3|NA|NA|14
CASSFSGEDSPLHF
TGTGCCAGCAGCTTTTCAGGGGAAGATTCACCCCTCCACTTT
>TRBJ2-1|TRBV9|NA|NA|18
CASSVELVAGSSYNEQFF
TGTGCCAGCAGCGTAGAGCTGGTGGCGGGGTCCTCCTACAATGAGCAGTTCTTC
>TRBJ2-3|TRBV9|NA|TRBD2|14
CASSHGGNTDTQYF
TGTGCCAGCAGCCACGGGGGGAACACAGATACGCAGTATTTT
>TRBJ2-5|TRBV2|NA|NA|11
CASTTQETQYF
TGTGCCAGCACCACTCAAGAGACCCAGTACTTC
>TRBJ2-3|TRBV28|NA|TRBD2|16
CASSSGLAGGADTQYF
TGTGCCAGCAGTTCCGGACTAGCGGGAGGGGCAGATACGCAGTATTTT
>TRBJ1-6|TRBV7-9|NA|NA|15
CASSLDGSANSPLHF
TGTGCCAGCAGCTTAGACGGGTCCGCCAATTCACCCCTCCACTTT
>TRBJ1-4|TRBV20-1|NA|NA|11
CSASFGRKLFF
TGCAGTGCTAGTTTCGGGAGAAAACTGTTTTTT
>TRBJ2-7|TRBV19|NA|TRBD2|15
CASSTSGTSVYEQYF
TGTGCCAGTAGTACTTCCGGGACTAGCGTCTACGAGCAGTACTTC
>TRBJ1-6|TRBV19|NA|NA|15
CASSIQGLGNSPLHF
TGTGCCAGTAGTATCCAGGGTTTGGGTAATTCACCCCTCCACTTT
>TRBJ1-2|TRBV6-2/TRBV6-3|NA|NA|12
CASSMGDYGYTF
TGTGCCAGCAGTATGGGCGACTATGGCTACACCTTC
>TRBJ2-3|TRBV7-2|NA|NA|13
CASSLFSGDTQYF
TGTGCCAGCAGCTTATTTAGTGGAGATACGCAGTATTTT
>TRBJ1-6|TRBV7-9|NA|TRBD1|15
CASSAGTGRNSPLHF
TGTGCCAGCAGCGCCGGGACAGGGCGGAATTCACCCCTCCACTTT
>TRBJ1-1|TRBV18|few|TRBD1|13
CASSPTGGEGAFF
TGTGCCAGCTCACCCACAGGGGGAGAGGGAGCTTTCTTT
>TRBJ2-1|TRBV29-1|NA|NA|12
CSVERDNNEQFF
TGCAGCGTCGAGAGGGATAACAATGAGCAGTTCTTC
>TRBJ2-7|TRBV9|NA|TRBD2|13
CASSVSAGGEQYF
TGTGCCAGCAGCGTCTCGGCCGGGGGGGAGCAGTACTTC
>TRBJ1-1|TRBV6-1|NA|NA|14
CASSEAGRHTEAFF
TGTGCCAGCAGTGAAGCAGGCAGGCACACTGAAGCTTTCTTT
>TRBJ1-2|TRBV5-1|NA|TRBD1|15
CASSPDRGRDYGYTF
TGCGCCAGCAGCCCAGATAGGGGGCGTGACTATGGCTACACCTTC
>TRBJ1-5|TRBV2|NA|TRBD1|13
CASRVDRDQPQHF
TGTGCCAGCAGAGTCGACAGGGATCAGCCCCAGCATTTT
>TRBJ2-1|TRBV29-1|NA|TRBD2|15
CSVRSGVSSYNEQFF
TGCAGCGTCCGTAGCGGGGTGAGCTCCTACAATGAGCAGTTCTTC
>TRBJ2-5|TRBV7-9|NA|TRBD1|16
CASSLPTGGKGETQYF
TGTGCCAGCAGCCTACCAACAGGGGGCAAGGGAGAGACCCAGTACTTC
>TRBJ2-2|TRBV19|NA|TRBD1|15
CASTRTGMGTGELFF
TGTGCCAGTACAAGGACAGGGATGGGCACCGGGGAGCTGTTTTTT
>TRBJ1-1|TRBV7-6|once|NA|14
CASSPGGEYTEAFF
TGTGCCAGCAGCCCAGGAGGGGAGTACACTGAAGCTTTCTTT
>TRBJ2-7|TRBV28|once|NA|16
CASSSWWQGDYYEQYF
TGTGCCAGCAGTTCTTGGTGGCAGGGCGATTACTACGAGCAGTACTTC
>TRBJ1-3|TRBV3-1/TRBV3-2|NA|TRBD1|16
CASSRGQGARVNTIYF
TGTGCCAGCAGCCGGGGACAGGGGGCTCGTGTAAACACCATATATTTT
>TRBJ1-1|TRBV19|NA|NA|15
CASSIGQAPNTEAFF
TGTGCCAGTAGTATAGGGCAGGCGCCGAACACTGAAGCTTTCTTT
>TRBJ1-5|TRBV4-1|few|NA|16
CASSQGTQQGNQPQHF
TGCGCCAGCAGCCAAGGAACCCAACAGGGCAATCAGCCCCAGCATTTT
>TRBJ1-5|TRBV24-1|NA|NA|13
CATSGYSNQPQHF
TGTGCCACCAGCGGGTACAGCAATCAGCCCCAGCATTTT
>TRBJ1-5|TRBV15|NA|NA|16
CATSRDLAAPEEPQHF
TGTGCCACCAGCAGAGATTTGGCGGCCCCGGAGGAGCCCCAGCATTTT
>TRBJ1-6|TRBV9|NA|NA|18
CASSVVPDSFSYNSPLHF
TGTGCCAGCAGCGTAGTACCTGACTCCTTCTCCTATAATTCACCCCTCCACTTT
>TRBJ1-1|TRBV5-1|NA|NA|14
CASSSGAQATEAFF
TGCGCCAGCAGTTCAGGGGCGCAAGCCACTGAAGCTTTCTTT
>TRBJ2-5|TRBV7-7|NA|NA|16
CASSSGLAGPQETQYF
TGTGCCAGCAGCTCGGGGCTGGCGGGACCCCAAGAGACCCAGTACTTC
>TRBJ2-1|TRBV12-5|NA|TRBD1|16
CASGLAYRGHRNEQFF
TGTGCTAGTGGTTTGGCATACAGGGGGCACAGGAATGAGCAGTTCTTC
>TRBJ2-1|TRBV12-3/TRBV12-4|NA|NA|11
CASSSVVEQFF
TGTGCCAGCAGTTCGGTAGTGGAGCAGTTCTTC
>TRBJ2-1|TRBV11-3|NA|TRBD2|17
CASSLGVAGGKYNEQFF
TGTGCCAGCAGCTTAGGCGTAGCGGGAGGGAAATACAATGAGCAGTTCTTC
>TRBJ1-4|TRBV30|NA|NA|11
CAWEAAEKLFF
TGTGCCTGGGAGGCGGCGGAAAAACTGTTTTTT
>TRBJ2-7|TRBV6-5|NA|NA|14
CASSPLANSYEQYF
TGTGCCAGCAGTCCTCTAGCGAACTCTTACGAGCAGTACTTC
>TRBJ2-2|TRBV4-2|NA|NA|16
CASSQGGLQPTGELFF
TGTGCCAGCAGCCAAGGGGGGCTCCAGCCCACCGGGGAGCTGTTTTTT
>TRBJ2-2|TRBV15|NA|TRBD1|18
CATSRPPGTGDHTGELFF
TGTGCCACCAGCAGACCCCCCGGGACAGGGGACCACACCGGGGAGCTGTTTTTT
>TRBJ1-2|TRBV29-1|once|NA|12
CSVEEDLYGYTF
TGCAGCGTTGAGGAGGACCTCTATGGCTACACCTTC
>TRBJ1-2|TRBV6-2/TRBV6-3|NA|TRBD1|14
CASSFTTGAYGYTF
TGTGCCAGCAGTTTCACGACAGGGGCCTATGGCTACACCTTC
>TRBJ1-1|TRBV6-5|NA|NA|14
CASSYRPGGTEAFF
TGTGCCAGCAGTTACCGACCGGGGGGCACTGAAGCTTTCTTT
>TRBJ1-6|TRBV6-1|NA|TRBD1|16
CASSEAPGGSGSPLHF
TGTGCCAGCAGTGAAGCGCCAGGGGGCTCGGGATCACCCCTCCACTTT